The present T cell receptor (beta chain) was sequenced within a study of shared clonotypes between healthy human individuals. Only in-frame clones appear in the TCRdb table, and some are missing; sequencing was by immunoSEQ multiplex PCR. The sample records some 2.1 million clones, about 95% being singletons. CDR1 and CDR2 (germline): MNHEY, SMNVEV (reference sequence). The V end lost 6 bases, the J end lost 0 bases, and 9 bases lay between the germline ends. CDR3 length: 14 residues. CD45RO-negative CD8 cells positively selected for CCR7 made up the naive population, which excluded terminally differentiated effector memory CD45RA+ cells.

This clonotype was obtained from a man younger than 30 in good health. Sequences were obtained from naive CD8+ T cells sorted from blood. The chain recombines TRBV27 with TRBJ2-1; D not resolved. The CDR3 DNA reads TGTGCCAGCAGGATAAGGAGCTCCTACAATGAGCAGTTCTTC. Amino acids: CASRIRSSYNEQFF.